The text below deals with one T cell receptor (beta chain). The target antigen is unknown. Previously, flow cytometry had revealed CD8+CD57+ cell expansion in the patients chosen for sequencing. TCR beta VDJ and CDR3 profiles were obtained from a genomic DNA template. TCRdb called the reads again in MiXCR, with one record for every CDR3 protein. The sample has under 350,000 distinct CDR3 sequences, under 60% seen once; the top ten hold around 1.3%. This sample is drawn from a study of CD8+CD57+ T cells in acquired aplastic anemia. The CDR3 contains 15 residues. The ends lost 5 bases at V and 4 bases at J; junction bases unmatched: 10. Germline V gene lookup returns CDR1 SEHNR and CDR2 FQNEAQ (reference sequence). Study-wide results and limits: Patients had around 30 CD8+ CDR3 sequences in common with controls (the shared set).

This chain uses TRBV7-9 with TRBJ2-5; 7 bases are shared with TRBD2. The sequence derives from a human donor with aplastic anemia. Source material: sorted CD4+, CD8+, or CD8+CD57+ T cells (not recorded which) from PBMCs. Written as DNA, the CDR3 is TGTGCCAGCAGCCGCGGGGTAGCGGGTTCAGAGACCCAGTACTTC. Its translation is CASSRGVAGSETQYF.